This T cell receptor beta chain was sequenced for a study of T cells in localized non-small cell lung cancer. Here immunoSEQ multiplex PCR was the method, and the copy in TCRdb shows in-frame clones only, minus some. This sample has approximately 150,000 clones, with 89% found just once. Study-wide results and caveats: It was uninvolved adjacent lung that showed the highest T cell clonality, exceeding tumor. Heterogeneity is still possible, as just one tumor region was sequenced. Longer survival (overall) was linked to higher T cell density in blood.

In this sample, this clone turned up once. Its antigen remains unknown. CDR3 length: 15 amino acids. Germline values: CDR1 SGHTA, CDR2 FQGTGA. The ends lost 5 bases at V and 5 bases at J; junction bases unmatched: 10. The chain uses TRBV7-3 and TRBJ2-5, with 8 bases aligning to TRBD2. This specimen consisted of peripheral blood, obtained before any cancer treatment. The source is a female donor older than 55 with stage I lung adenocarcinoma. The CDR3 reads CASSPIAGRAETQYF. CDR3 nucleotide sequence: TGTGCCAGCAGCCCAATCGCCGGGAGGGCTGAGACCCAGTACTTC.